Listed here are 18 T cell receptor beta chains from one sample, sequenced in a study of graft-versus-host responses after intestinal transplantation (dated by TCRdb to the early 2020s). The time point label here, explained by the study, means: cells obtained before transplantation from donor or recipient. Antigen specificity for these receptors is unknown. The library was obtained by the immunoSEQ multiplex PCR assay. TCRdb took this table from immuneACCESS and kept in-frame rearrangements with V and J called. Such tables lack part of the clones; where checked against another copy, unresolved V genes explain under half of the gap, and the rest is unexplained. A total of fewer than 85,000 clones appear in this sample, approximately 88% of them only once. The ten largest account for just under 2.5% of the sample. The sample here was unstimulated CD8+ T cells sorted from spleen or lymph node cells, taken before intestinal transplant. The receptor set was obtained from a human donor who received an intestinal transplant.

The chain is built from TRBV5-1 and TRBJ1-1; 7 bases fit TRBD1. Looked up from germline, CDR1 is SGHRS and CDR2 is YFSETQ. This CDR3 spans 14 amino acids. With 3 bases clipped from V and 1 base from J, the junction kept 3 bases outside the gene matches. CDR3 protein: CASSSGQANTEAFF. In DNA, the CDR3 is TGCGCCAGCAGCTCAGGACAGGCGAACACTGAAGCTTTCTTT.

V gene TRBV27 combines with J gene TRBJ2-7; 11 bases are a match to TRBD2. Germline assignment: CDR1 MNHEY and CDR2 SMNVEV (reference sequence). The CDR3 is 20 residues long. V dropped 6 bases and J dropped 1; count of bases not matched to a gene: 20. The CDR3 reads CASSPLPGLAEPEGSYEQYF. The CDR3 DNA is TGTGCCAGCAGCCCCCTTCCGGGACTAGCGGAGCCCGAAGGGTCCTACGAGCAGTACTTC.

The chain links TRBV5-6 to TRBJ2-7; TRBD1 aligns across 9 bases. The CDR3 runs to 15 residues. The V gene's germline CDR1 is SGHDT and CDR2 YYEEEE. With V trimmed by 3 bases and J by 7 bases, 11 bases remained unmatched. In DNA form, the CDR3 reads TGTGCCAGCAGCTCAACAGGGGGCGGACCGGGTGAGCAGTACTTC. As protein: CASSSTGGGPGEQYF.

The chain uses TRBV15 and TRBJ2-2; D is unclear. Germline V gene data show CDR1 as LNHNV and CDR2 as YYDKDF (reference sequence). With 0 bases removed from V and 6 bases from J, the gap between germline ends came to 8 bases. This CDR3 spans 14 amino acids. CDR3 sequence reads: CATSRDRGSGELFF. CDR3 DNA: TGTGCCACCAGCAGAGATCGAGGTTCCGGGGAGCTGTTTTTT.

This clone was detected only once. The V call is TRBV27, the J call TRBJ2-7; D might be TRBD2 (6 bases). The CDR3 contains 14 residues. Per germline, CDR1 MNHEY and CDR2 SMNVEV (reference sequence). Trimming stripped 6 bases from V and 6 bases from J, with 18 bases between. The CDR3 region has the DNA TGTGCCAGCAGCCACAACCGAGGGGACTTCGAGCAGTACTTC. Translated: CASSHNRGDFEQYF.

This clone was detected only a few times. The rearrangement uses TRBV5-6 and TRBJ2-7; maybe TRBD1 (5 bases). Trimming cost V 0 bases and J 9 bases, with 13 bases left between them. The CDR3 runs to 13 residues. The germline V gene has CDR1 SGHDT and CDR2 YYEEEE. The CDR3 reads CASSLAAQGAQYF. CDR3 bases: TGTGCCAGCAGCTTGGCCGCCCAGGGCGCGCAGTACTTC.

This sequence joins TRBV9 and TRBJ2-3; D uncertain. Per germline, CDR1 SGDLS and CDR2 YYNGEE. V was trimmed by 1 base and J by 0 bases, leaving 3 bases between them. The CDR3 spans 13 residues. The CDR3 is CASSVTSTDTQYF. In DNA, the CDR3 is TGTGCCAGCAGCGTAACTAGCACAGATACGCAGTATTTT.

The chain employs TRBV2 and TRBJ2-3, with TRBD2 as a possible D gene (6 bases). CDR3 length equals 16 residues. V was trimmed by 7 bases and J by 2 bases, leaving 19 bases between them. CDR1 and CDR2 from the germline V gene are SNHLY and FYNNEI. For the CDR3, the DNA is TGTGCCAGCAACTTACCTAGCGCAGGGCTCACAGATACGCAGTATTTT. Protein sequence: CASNLPSAGLTDTQYF. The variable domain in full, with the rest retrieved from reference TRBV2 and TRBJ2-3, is EPEVTQTPSHQVTQMGQEVILRCVPISNHLYFYWYRQILGQKVEFLVSFYNNEISEKSEIFDDQFSVERPDGSNFTLKIRSTKLEDSAMYFCASNLPSAGLTDTQYFGPGTRLTVL.

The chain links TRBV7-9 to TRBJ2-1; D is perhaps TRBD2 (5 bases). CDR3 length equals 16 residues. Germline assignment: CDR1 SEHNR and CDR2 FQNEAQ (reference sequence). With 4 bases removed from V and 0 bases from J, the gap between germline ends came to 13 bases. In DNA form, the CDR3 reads TGTGCCAGCAGCTGTATAGCGTGCAGCTCCTACAATGAGCAGTTCTTC. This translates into CASSCIACSSYNEQFF.

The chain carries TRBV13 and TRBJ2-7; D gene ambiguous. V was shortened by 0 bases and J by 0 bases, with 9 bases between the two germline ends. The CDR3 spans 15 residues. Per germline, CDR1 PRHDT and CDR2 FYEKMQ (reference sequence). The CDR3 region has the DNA TGTGCCAGCAGCTTAGGACAGCAAATCTCCTACGAGCAGTACTTC. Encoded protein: CASSLGQQISYEQYF. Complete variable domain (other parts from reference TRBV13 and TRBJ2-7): AAGVIQSPRHLIKEKRETATLKCYPIPRHDTVYWYQQGPGQDPQFLISFYEKMQSDKGSIPDRFSAQQFSDYHSELNMSSLELGDSALYFCASSLGQQISYEQYFGPGTRLTVT.

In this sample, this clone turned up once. CDR3 bases: TGTGCCAGCAGAGCTGGAGAGACCCAGTACTTC. Translating it yields CASRAGETQYF. The rearrangement uses TRBV2 and TRBJ2-5, with unresolved D. The V and J ends lost 6 bases and 4 bases respectively, with 6 bases between them. The CDR3 is 11 residues long. Germline V gene lookup returns CDR1 SNHLY and CDR2 FYNNEI. The entire variable domain, with the rest obtained from reference TRBV2 and TRBJ2-5, is as follows: EPEVTQTPSHQVTQMGQEVILRCVPISNHLYFYWYRQILGQKVEFLVSFYNNEISEKSEIFDDQFSVERPDGSNFTLKIRSTKLEDSAMYFCASRAGETQYFGPGTRLLVL.

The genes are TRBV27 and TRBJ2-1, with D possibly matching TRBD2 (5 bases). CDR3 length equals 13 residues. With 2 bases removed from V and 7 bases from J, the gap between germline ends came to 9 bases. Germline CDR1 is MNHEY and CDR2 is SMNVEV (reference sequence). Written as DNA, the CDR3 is TGTGCCAGCAGTTTACTAGCCGTGAATGAGCAGTTCTTC. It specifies CASSLLAVNEQFF.

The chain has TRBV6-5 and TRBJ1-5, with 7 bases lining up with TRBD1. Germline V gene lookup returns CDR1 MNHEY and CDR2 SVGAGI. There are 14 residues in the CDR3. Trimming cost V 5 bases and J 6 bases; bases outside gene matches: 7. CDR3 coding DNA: TGTGCCAGCAGTGCGACAGGGTGGGTTCAGCCCCAGCATTTT. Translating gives CASSATGWVQPQHF.

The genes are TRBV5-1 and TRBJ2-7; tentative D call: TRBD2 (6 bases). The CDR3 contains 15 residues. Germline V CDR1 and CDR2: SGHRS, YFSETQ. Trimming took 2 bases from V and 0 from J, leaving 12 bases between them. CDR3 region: CASSLGGRPSYEQYF. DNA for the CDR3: TGCGCCAGCAGCTTAGGAGGGAGGCCCTCCTACGAGCAGTACTTC.

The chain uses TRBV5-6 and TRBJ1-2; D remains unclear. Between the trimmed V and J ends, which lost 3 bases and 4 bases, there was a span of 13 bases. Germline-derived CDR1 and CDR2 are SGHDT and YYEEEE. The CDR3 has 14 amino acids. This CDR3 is CASSSTGALYGYTF. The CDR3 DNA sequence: TGTGCCAGCAGCTCAACCGGAGCGCTCTATGGCTACACCTTC.

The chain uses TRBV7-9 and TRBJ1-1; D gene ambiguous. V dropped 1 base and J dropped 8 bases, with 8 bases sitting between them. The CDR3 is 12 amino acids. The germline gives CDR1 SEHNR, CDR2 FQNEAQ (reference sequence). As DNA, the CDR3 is TGTGCCAGCAGCTTAGGTTTATTAGAAGCTTTCTTT. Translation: CASSLGLLEAFF.

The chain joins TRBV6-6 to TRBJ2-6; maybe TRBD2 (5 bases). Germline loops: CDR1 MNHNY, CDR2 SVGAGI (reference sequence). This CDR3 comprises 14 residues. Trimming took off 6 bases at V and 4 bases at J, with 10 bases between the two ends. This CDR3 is CASRRATGANVLTF. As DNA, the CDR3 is TGTGCCAGCAGGAGGGCGACGGGGGCCAACGTCCTGACTTTC.

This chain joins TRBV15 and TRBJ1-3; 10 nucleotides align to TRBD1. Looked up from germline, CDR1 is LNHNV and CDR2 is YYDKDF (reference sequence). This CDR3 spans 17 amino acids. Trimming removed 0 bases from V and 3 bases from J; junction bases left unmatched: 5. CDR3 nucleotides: TGTGCCACCAGCAGAGATGGGGACAGGGGATATGGAAACACCATATATTTT. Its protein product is CATSRDGDRGYGNTIYF. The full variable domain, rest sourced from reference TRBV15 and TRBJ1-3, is DAMVIQNPRYQVTQFGKPVTLSCSQTLNHNVMYWYQQKSSQAPKLLFHYYDKDFNNEADTPDNFQSRRPNTSFCFLDIRSPGLGDTAMYLCATSRDGDRGYGNTIYFGEGSWLTVV.